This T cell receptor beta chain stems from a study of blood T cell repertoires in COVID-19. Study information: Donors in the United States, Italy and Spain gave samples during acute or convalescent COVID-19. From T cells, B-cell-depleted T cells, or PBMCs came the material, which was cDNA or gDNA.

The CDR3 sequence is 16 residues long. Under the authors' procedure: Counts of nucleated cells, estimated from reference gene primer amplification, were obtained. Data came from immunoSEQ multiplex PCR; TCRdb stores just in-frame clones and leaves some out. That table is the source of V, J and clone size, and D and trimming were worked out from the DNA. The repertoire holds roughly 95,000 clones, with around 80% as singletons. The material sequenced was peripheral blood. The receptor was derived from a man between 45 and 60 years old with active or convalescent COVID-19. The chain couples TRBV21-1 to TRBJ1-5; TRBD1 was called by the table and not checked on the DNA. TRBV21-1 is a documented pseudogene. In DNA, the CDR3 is TGTGCCAGCACCATGACCCGGGACAGGGACAATGGGCCCCAGCATTTT. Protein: CASTMTRDRDNGPQHF.